This TCR beta chain was profiled in a study of cytomegalovirus exposure and HLA in healthy donors (dated by TCRdb to the late 2010s). Describing the broader study: An earlier analysis of several hundred of the donors reported 250 to 350 Gb of sequence data and around 120 million unique TCR beta sequences from about 200 million T cells. Besides the first cohort of about 730 subjects, a separate validation cohort made up of 95 to 150 different subjects was used. In a later analysis, previously published TCR beta repertoires from more than 500 donors were re-analyzed and high-resolution HLA genotyping was added so that TCR occurrence patterns could be studied. Because of strong linkage in the cohort, roughly five DR-DQ haplotypes were treated as single units for association and clustering. High-throughput TCR immunosequencing, statistical association of individual TCRs with disease status, and machine learning were combined to predict cytomegalovirus infection status. All discovery cohort repertoires had been generated on a single sequencing platform. Donor age, sex, ethnicity and CMV serostatus were compiled alongside the repertoire data. An early release that covered some 630 HLA-typed donors contained approximately 320 gigabases of sequencing data and around 85 million unique TCR sequences. The number of donors typed differed by locus, with about 620-630 for A, B, C, DRB1 and DQB1, more than 500 for DQA1, under 610 for DPA1, and some 450 for DPB1. An earlier analysis of around 540 of the donors applied high-throughput TCR beta sequencing to assess whether each TCR beta V gene segment acted as functional or pseudogenic. Rather than using new phenotypic data, the later analysis identified candidate immune exposures from TCR beta sequences and from how often those sequences occurred across donors. In a later genetic analysis, genome-wide SNP genotypes for about three fifths of the roughly 670 donors were used, and that subset was treated as a discovery cohort. The aim of the study was to test whether cataloging public T cell receptors could identify signatures of past pathogen exposure. Across around 400 genotyped donors of the cohort, an average of roughly 250,000 unique TCR beta nucleotide sequences per donor were sequenced, and roughly 20% of those sequences were non-productive. HLA typing included class I and class II loci at four-digit resolution. The T cell repertoires of 666 subjects were profiled by immunosequencing and related to cytomegalovirus serostatus. Of the 300 to 400 genotyped donors, 65% to 90% fell in the genetic ancestry cluster associated with self-reported Caucasian donors.

The cohort consisted of 670 or so healthy bone marrow donors. At the time of sampling, every cohort member was nominally healthy, though immune exposures that went unrecorded were likely present. The donor tested CMV seronegative and was one of the 352 seronegative cohort members. Each donor provided a peripheral blood sample, and peripheral blood mononuclear cells were used for TCR beta sequencing. The Qiagen DNeasy Blood Extraction Kit was used to extract genomic DNA from the blood cell samples. Beyond this particular receptor, the publication reports: The classifier was reported to diagnose cytomegalovirus status with high specificity and sensitivity in both the original and validation cohorts. A group of highly shared sequence variants was considered likely to be a technical artifact of the sequencing pipeline. An association between a missense DCLRE1C variant and V-gene and J-gene trimming of TCR beta chains was found in a later genetic analysis and replicated in an independent cohort. In a later analysis, several top co-occurrence clusters were reported to appear linked to parvovirus B19, influenza, CMV and Epstein-Barr virus. Because counts were too low, about 18 rarely observed V segments, including chromosome 9 orphons, were excluded from the earlier analysis of 587 of the donors. Presence/absence analyses assumed roughly uniform sequencing depth across donors, an assumption that may not hold. A further reported finding was that TCR beta sequences accurately predicted the HLA-A and HLA-B alleles for most subjects in the first cohort. In an earlier analysis of roughly 500 of the donors, most TCR beta V segments appeared in productive rearrangements about 87% or about 30% of the time, broadly matching IMGT annotations. Strong co-occurrence of HLA alleles, especially DR and DQ, made assigning TCR associations to individual alleles difficult. Linkage disequilibrium might explain the correlated functional status among segregating V segments, but an unknown experimental factor could not be ruled out. According to the authors, the approach could potentially be generalized to other disease states and immunological phenotypes. Because HLA typing was unavailable for some donors at each locus, only the typed subset was used in association tests. In a later analysis, HLA-associated TCR beta chains showed more clonal expansion and lower generation probabilities than non-associated chains that were equally common. A few of the identified cytomegalovirus-associated TCR beta chains were confirmed in vitro to be specific for cytomegalovirus antigens. Immune exposure information for the cohort was limited to CMV serostatus. A total of 150 or so TCR beta chains were listed by the study as associated with cytomegalovirus. According to a later analysis, most CMV-associated TCR beta chains appeared to be HLA-restricted, and the HLA associations seemed to be driven largely by CMV exposure. While some public TCRs were present in many individuals, most TCR sequences turned up only very rarely across donors. In a later analysis, the rate of TCR association differed among HLA loci, with DRB1 alleles having the most associated TCRs and HLA-C alleles having the fewest. This cohort had only TCR beta chains sequenced, and the lack of alpha or paired-chain data limited which features could be detected. Because the 87-base-pair reads could not distinguish some IMGT-functional V segments, including TRBV6-2 and TRBV6-3, those segments were excluded. A later analysis associated some 17,000 TCR beta sequences with specific HLA alleles at a false discovery rate of 0.05. According to a later genetic analysis, donors in an Asian-associated ancestry cluster had fewer N-insertions in productive TCRs than the roughly 660-donor mean.

Inclusive of both ends, the CDR3 amounts to 13 amino acids. The only DNA kept is the CDR3, 39 bases in frame from the first base. The germline V gene sets CDR1 to WSHSY and CDR2 to SAAADI. V and J lose 11 bases and 6 bases, and a span of 16 bases separates them. To note about this clone: The antigen it binds to is not known. The final CDR3 position lacks the conserved phenylalanine or tryptophan, pointing to a likely read error.

Preparation of the library involved the immunoSEQ multiplex PCR assay. The multiplex PCR relied on a mix of 60 forward primers for TCR Vbeta segments and 13 reverse primers for TCR Jbeta segments. The CDR3 region of rearranged TCR beta genes was amplified from genomic DNA with a multiplex PCR assay. Amplified TCR beta libraries were sequenced as 87-base-pair reads on the Illumina HiSeq System. The authors processed their data as follows. Across the 600 to 700 repertoires, a later analysis counted tens of millions of unique TCR beta chains, some 11 million of which were shared by at least two donors. To remove PCR and sequencing errors, raw reads were error-corrected and collapsed into unique sequences using a nearest-neighbor algorithm that merged closely related sequences. Alignment of CDR3 sequences to IMGT reference sequences was used to assign V, D and J gene segments. For a sequence to be retained, a match of at least six nucleotides to both a V gene segment and a J gene segment was required. A rearrangement was called productive if the CDR3 had no stop codons and remained in frame with V and J, and every other rearrangement was called non-productive. Following IMGT convention, CDR3 was defined as the stretch from the second conserved V-encoded cysteine up to the conserved J-encoded phenylalanine. In an earlier analysis of 587 of the donors, sequences lacking an unambiguous match to a single V gene segment were excluded. In an earlier analysis of roughly 600 of the donors, a V segment was called functional when productive rearrangements were above 56.7%, and segregating when the standard deviation between donors exceeded 5%. A statistical classification framework was built for diagnosing cytomegalovirus status from the catalog of TCR beta chain sequences. In a later analysis, TCR nucleotide sequences were compared against IMGT/GENE-DB human TR gene sequences so that V and J genes could be assigned. A later analysis assigned CDR3 sequences and most-parsimonious VDJ recombination scenarios with the TCRdist pipeline. In a later analysis, every TCR beta chain was defined by the combination of its CDR3 amino acid sequence and its V-gene family, and reads without a unique V-gene family were dropped. To address suspected cross-contamination and a sequencing artifact, a later analysis removed a few hundred highly shared, low-generation-probability nucleotide sequences. In a later analysis, a clonal expansion index was calculated for each public chain from normalized within-repertoire ranks of inferred template counts. A later analysis computed generation probabilities with a VDJ recombination model fitted to out-of-frame rearrangements, and checked the results against IGoR. A later analysis scored TCR-TCR, TCR-HLA and TCR-CMV co-occurrence with hypergeometric tests, applying a repertoire-size bias correction to TCR pairs. In a later analysis, false discovery rates were estimated by permuting HLA or CMV assignments 20 times. In a later analysis, co-occurring TCRs were grouped with DBSCAN, and TCRdist sequence similarity was added when clustering was performed within HLA-allele-positive subsets. For co-occurrence clustering, repertoires with fewer than 30,000 or more than 120,000 public chains were excluded, along with about five repertoires with anomalous nucleotide sharing. The source is immuneACCESS, and TCRdb retained only in-frame sequences with V and J called. Part of the clones is not carried over; for the studies checked, unresolved V genes explain less than half of this, and the remainder is unexplained. V, J and clone size are those of that table, while D and trimming were read from the DNA. The sample includes about 94,000 clones, with 70% to 80% observed a single time. Together, the top ten hold around 3.5% of the sample.

The chain is made from TRBV10-2 and TRBJ1-4, with a tentative D gene TRBD1 over 6 matching bases. Sequenced: PBMCs. This clonotype was obtained from a man under 40 in good health and CMV-seronegative. CDR3 reads: CASRGAGDEKLFS. The DNA sequence is TGCGCCTCCAGGGGTGCTGGGGATGAAAAACTGTTTTCT.